Sequencing of this TCR beta chain was carried out in a study of blood T cell repertoires in COVID-19. From germline, CDR1 is SGHRS and CDR2 YFSETQ. CDR3 length: 14 amino acids. The germline V and J ends were trimmed by 2 bases and 4 bases, with 12 bases remaining between them. Original processing notes: The authors estimated nucleated cell counts from reference gene primer amplification. Sequenced by immunoSEQ multiplex PCR; TCRdb stores in-frame clones only, minus some. The V and J calls and clone size are taken from that table; D and trimming were inferred from the DNA. The sample has some 170,000 clones, around 81% seen once; the top ten hold about 10%.

Sequencing input: peripheral blood. The sequence came from a woman between 35 and 50 years old with COVID-19, enrolled during active disease. This chain links TRBV5-1 with TRBJ2-5; tentatively, D is TRBD1 (6 bases). The CDR3 sequence: CASSLRQVGETQYF. The CDR3 DNA follows: TGCGCCAGCAGCTTAAGACAGGTCGGAGAGACCCAGTACTTC.